These T cell receptor beta chains were read from a single sample in a study of blood T cell repertoires in COVID-19. The data were produced by immunoSEQ multiplex PCR, yet TCRdb's version contains in-frame clones alone and is incomplete. Found here are 250,000 to 350,000 clones, roughly 90% of them singletons; the top ten hold over 2%. Specimen: peripheral blood. Receptors originate from a woman aged 45 to 65 who had recovered from COVID-19. The CDR3 runs from the conserved cysteine through the conserved F or W. D genes are given only for firm matches. Clone size appears in some rows only: once, few, many, or a class for an expanded clone.

v_gene: TRBV3-1/TRBV3-2
d_gene: TRBD2
j_gene: TRBJ2-3
abundance: .
CDR3aa: CASSQFRKAGEDTQYF

v_gene: TRBV19
d_gene: TRBD1
j_gene: TRBJ2-1
abundance: .
CDR3aa: CASSPGTGTSYNEQFF

v_gene: TRBV11-3
d_gene: TRBD1
j_gene: TRBJ2-1
abundance: few
CDR3aa: CASSSGQGYYNEQFF

v_gene: TRBV7-2
d_gene: .
j_gene: TRBJ2-3
abundance: few
CDR3aa: CASSLDPGATQYF

v_gene: TRBV9
d_gene: .
j_gene: TRBJ1-6
abundance: .
CDR3aa: CASRSEDRYNSPLHF

v_gene: TRBV5-4
d_gene: TRBD2
j_gene: TRBJ2-7
abundance: .
CDR3aa: CASSIPTSGSEQYF

v_gene: TRBV19
d_gene: .
j_gene: TRBJ1-5
abundance: .
CDR3aa: CASSIGRVTESMSNQPQHF

v_gene: TRBV18
d_gene: TRBD1
j_gene: TRBJ1-5
abundance: .
CDR3aa: CASSLDRGLSQPQHF

v_gene: TRBV19
d_gene: .
j_gene: TRBJ1-5
abundance: .
CDR3aa: CASSRAGTVNQPQHF

v_gene: TRBV28
d_gene: TRBD1
j_gene: TRBJ2-7
abundance: .
CDR3aa: CASGRDRSYEQYF

v_gene: TRBV15
d_gene: TRBD1
j_gene: TRBJ1-1
abundance: .
CDR3aa: CATSRGDPGQGAQSANTEAFF

v_gene: TRBV5-1
d_gene: .
j_gene: TRBJ1-1
abundance: .
CDR3aa: CASSLMSVDTEAFF

v_gene: TRBV28
d_gene: .
j_gene: TRBJ1-4
abundance: .
CDR3aa: CASSFPGGLNEKLFF

v_gene: TRBV12-1
d_gene: .
j_gene: TRBJ2-1
abundance: .
CDR3aa: CASSYGRGPSRNEQFF

v_gene: TRBV18
d_gene: TRBD2
j_gene: TRBJ2-5
abundance: .
CDR3aa: CASSPRTSGVETQYF

v_gene: TRBV6-1
d_gene: .
j_gene: TRBJ1-2
abundance: .
CDR3aa: CASSERGTGLYGYTF

v_gene: TRBV19
d_gene: TRBD1
j_gene: TRBJ1-1
abundance: .
CDR3aa: CASSIGGQGENTEAFF

v_gene: TRBV9
d_gene: .
j_gene: TRBJ2-3
abundance: .
CDR3aa: CASSVYPRTTDTQYF

v_gene: TRBV4-3
d_gene: TRBD2
j_gene: TRBJ2-3
abundance: .
CDR3aa: CASSQDRGLAGPGTDTQYF

v_gene: TRBV3-1/TRBV3-2
d_gene: .
j_gene: TRBJ2-3
abundance: .
CDR3aa: CASSSTQGGTDTQYF

v_gene: TRBV29-1
d_gene: .
j_gene: TRBJ1-3
abundance: .
CDR3aa: CSVEPPGAGNTIYF

v_gene: TRBV24-1
d_gene: TRBD2
j_gene: TRBJ2-1
abundance: .
CDR3aa: CATSVAGGRGEQFF

v_gene: TRBV28
d_gene: .
j_gene: TRBJ2-3
abundance: .
CDR3aa: CASSASRGTDTQYF

v_gene: TRBV6-5
d_gene: .
j_gene: TRBJ2-7
abundance: .
CDR3aa: CASSRGITYEQYF

v_gene: TRBV27
d_gene: TRBD2
j_gene: TRBJ2-7
abundance: .
CDR3aa: CASRPVGTSGIYEQYF

v_gene: TRBV7-9
d_gene: .
j_gene: TRBJ1-3
abundance: .
CDR3aa: CASRLEGGNTIYF

v_gene: TRBV6-5
d_gene: TRBD1
j_gene: TRBJ2-2
abundance: .
CDR3aa: CASSYSGTATGELFF

v_gene: TRBV7-2
d_gene: TRBD1
j_gene: TRBJ1-2
abundance: .
CDR3aa: CASSSGTGTVFYGYTF

v_gene: TRBV30
d_gene: .
j_gene: TRBJ1-6
abundance: .
CDR3aa: CAWSVAGGDSPLHF

v_gene: TRBV6-1
d_gene: .
j_gene: TRBJ2-4
abundance: many
CDR3aa: CASSEVQGIAKNIQYF

v_gene: TRBV6-6
d_gene: TRBD2
j_gene: TRBJ2-7
abundance: .
CDR3aa: CATGRLSPGGGKQYF

v_gene: TRBV6-5
d_gene: .
j_gene: TRBJ2-7
abundance: .
CDR3aa: CASRGSGAPYEQYF

v_gene: TRBV19
d_gene: TRBD1
j_gene: TRBJ1-1
abundance: .
CDR3aa: CASSIRDRPNTEAFF

v_gene: TRBV6-5
d_gene: .
j_gene: TRBJ1-1
abundance: .
CDR3aa: CASINQGNTEAFF

v_gene: TRBV27
d_gene: .
j_gene: TRBJ1-2
abundance: .
CDR3aa: CASSLEGGPYHYGYTF

v_gene: TRBV10-3
d_gene: .
j_gene: TRBJ2-3
abundance: .
CDR3aa: CANKGGNDPSDTQYF

v_gene: TRBV2
d_gene: .
j_gene: TRBJ2-6
abundance: .
CDR3aa: CASTWGPGANVLTF

v_gene: TRBV6-5
d_gene: .
j_gene: TRBJ2-1
abundance: many
CDR3aa: CASSFTGNEQFF

v_gene: TRBV28
d_gene: TRBD1
j_gene: TRBJ1-2
abundance: .
CDR3aa: CASRRQGVSYGYTF

v_gene: TRBV7-3
d_gene: TRBD1
j_gene: TRBJ1-2
abundance: .
CDR3aa: CASSAGTGGYTF

v_gene: TRBV14
d_gene: .
j_gene: TRBJ1-1
abundance: .
CDR3aa: CASSWDTGTEAFF

v_gene: TRBV28
d_gene: TRBD2
j_gene: TRBJ2-1
abundance: .
CDR3aa: CASSPPGLAAHEQFF

v_gene: TRBV9
d_gene: .
j_gene: TRBJ2-3
abundance: .
CDR3aa: CASSTGDSSTDTQYF

v_gene: TRBV9
d_gene: .
j_gene: TRBJ1-3
abundance: .
CDR3aa: CASSIRGSSGNTIYF

v_gene: TRBV12-3/TRBV12-4
d_gene: .
j_gene: TRBJ1-1
abundance: .
CDR3aa: CASILTVNTEAFF

v_gene: TRBV7-9
d_gene: .
j_gene: TRBJ2-7
abundance: .
CDR3aa: CASSFTAYEQYF

v_gene: TRBV30
d_gene: TRBD1
j_gene: TRBJ1-1
abundance: .
CDR3aa: CAWSSQGAVGPNTEAFF

v_gene: TRBV27
d_gene: .
j_gene: TRBJ2-7
abundance: .
CDR3aa: CASKKQSSYEQYF

v_gene: TRBV5-4
d_gene: TRBD1
j_gene: TRBJ2-7
abundance: .
CDR3aa: CASRLVVGTGDSYEQYF

v_gene: TRBV5-6
d_gene: .
j_gene: TRBJ2-7
abundance: .
CDR3aa: CASSLALGASYEQYF

v_gene: TRBV5-1
d_gene: .
j_gene: TRBJ2-7
abundance: .
CDR3aa: CASSLGASPDYEQYF

v_gene: TRBV7-3
d_gene: TRBD2
j_gene: TRBJ2-5
abundance: .
CDR3aa: CASSPQRGAQETQYF

v_gene: TRBV5-6
d_gene: .
j_gene: TRBJ2-7
abundance: once
CDR3aa: CASSSGTALSYEQYF

v_gene: TRBV20-1
d_gene: .
j_gene: TRBJ2-7
abundance: .
CDR3aa: CSARSSYEQYF

v_gene: TRBV7-3
d_gene: .
j_gene: TRBJ2-3
abundance: .
CDR3aa: CASSFDRNTDTQYF

v_gene: TRBV18
d_gene: TRBD2
j_gene: TRBJ2-7
abundance: .
CDR3aa: CASSPPWGGGDEQYF

v_gene: TRBV7-2
d_gene: .
j_gene: TRBJ2-7
abundance: .
CDR3aa: CASSYSDRGQYF

v_gene: TRBV6-5
d_gene: .
j_gene: TRBJ1-6
abundance: .
CDR3aa: CASSPGTGLNSPLHF

v_gene: TRBV2
d_gene: TRBD1
j_gene: TRBJ1-1
abundance: .
CDR3aa: CASSDDGTGVWTEAFF